Each of the 19 T cell receptor beta chains below was sequenced from the same sample in a study of identical twins' blood T cells. TCRdb analysed the 5' RACE reads with MiXCR anew, one entry per CDR3 protein. Of fewer than 450,000 distinct CDR3 sequences listed, under 30% are singletons. Sequenced material: PBMCs. The receptors were gathered from a woman between 18 and 55 years old in good health.

This clonotype showed up many times. The chain combines TRBV20-1 with TRBJ1-3, with D hard to call. Looked up from germline, CDR1 is DFQATT and CDR2 is SNEGSKA (reference sequence). The CDR3 runs 14 residues. Trimming stripped 0 bases from V and 8 bases from J, with 14 bases between. The CDR3, as DNA: TGCAGTGCTAGAGATCAGACTACAGTACACACCATATATTTT. As protein: CSARDQTTVHTIYF.

The V gene is TRBV19, the J gene TRBJ1-3; D uncertain. V lost 6 bases and J 4 bases, leaving 16 bases between the germline ends. The V gene's germline CDR1 is LNHDA and CDR2 SQIVND (reference sequence). This CDR3 spans 15 amino acids. The chain's CDR3 is CASRTKPGEGNTIYF. The CDR3 DNA is TGTGCCAGTAGAACTAAACCGGGAGAAGGAAACACCATATATTTT.

The V gene is TRBV21-1, the J gene TRBJ2-3; TRBD2, the D gene given by the table, was not confirmed from the DNA. TRBV21-1 counts as a pseudogene. This CDR3 has 16 amino acids. The CDR3 is CASGYFGRTLTDTQYF. CDR3 in DNA: TGTGCCAGCGGATACTTTGGACGGACTCTCACAGATACGCAGTATTTT.

The chain uses TRBV27 and TRBJ2-7, with unresolved D. Trimming pared 3 bases from V and 4 bases from J, leaving 13 bases between. The germline V gene encodes CDR1 MNHEY and CDR2 SMNVEV (reference sequence). The CDR3 length is 14 residues. As DNA, the CDR3 is TGTGCCAGCAGTTTGGATCGTCGTCGGTACGAGCAGTACTTC. Protein: CASSLDRRRYEQYF.

The rearrangement joins TRBV19 to TRBJ2-3, with TRBD1 matching 11 bases. CDR1 is LNHDA and CDR2 is SQIVND in the germline V gene (reference sequence). The trim removed 4 bases at V and 6 bases at J, leaving 9 bases unmatched. The CDR3 is made up of 16 amino acids. The CDR3 reads CASSTSDRGHHDTQYF. CDR3 nucleotide sequence: TGTGCCAGTAGTACCTCGGACAGGGGGCATCACGATACGCAGTATTTT.

This clonotype was seen a handful of times. This sequence joins TRBV18 and TRBJ1-1; D possibly corresponds to TRBD1 (6 bases). Germline V gene data show CDR1 as KGHSH and CDR2 as LQKENI. V was cut by 3 bases and J by 4 bases, with 9 bases left in between. The CDR3 extends over 13 amino acids. The chain's CDR3 is CASSPMGATEAFF. CDR3 DNA: TGTGCCAGCTCACCTATGGGGGCCACTGAAGCTTTCTTT. Variable domain in full (rest from reference TRBV18 and TRBJ1-1): NAGVMQNPRHLVRRRGQEARLRCSPMKGHSHVYWYRQLPEEGLKFMVYLQKENIIDESGMPKERFSAEFPKEGPSILRIQQVVRGDSAAYFCASSPMGATEAFFGQGTRLTVV.

About this clonotype: Sequence at one end of the junction differs from germline and may be a read error. The chain uses TRBV7-9 and TRBJ2-7, with TRBD2 identical over 7 bases. The CDR3 has 14 amino acids. CDR1 SEHNR and CDR2 FQNEAQ come from the germline V gene (reference sequence). The DNA of the CDR3 is TGTTCCAGCAGCCGCGGGGGAGGAACCTACGAGCAGTACTTC. This codes for CSSSRGGGTYEQYF.

As to this clonotype: At one boundary the junction diverges from the germline segment, which might be a read error. This chain joins TRBV6-1 and TRBJ2-7, with 7 bases identical to TRBD2. CDR1 and CDR2 from the germline V gene are MNHNS and SASEGT. CDR3 length equals 13 residues. The CDR3 protein is CATGAGVSYEQHF. CDR3 coding DNA: TGTGCCACCGGGGCGGGGGTATCCTACGAGCAGCACTTC.

This clonotype has only a few counts. V usage is TRBV5-1 and J usage is TRBJ2-7; 10 bases agree with TRBD1. Germline V gives CDR1 SGHRS, CDR2 YFSETQ. V shed 2 bases and J 6 bases; nucleotides not matched to a gene: 11. This CDR3 has 16 amino acids. The CDR3 is CASSFRTGGPSFEQYF. The CDR3 nucleotides read TGCGCCAGCAGCTTCCGGACAGGGGGGCCTTCTTTCGAGCAGTACTTC.

This sequence joins TRBV12-3 or TRBV12-4 and TRBJ2-2, with a possible D match to TRBD2 (5 bases). This CDR3 has 16 amino acids. V was clipped by 2 bases and J by 5 bases, with 15 bases between them. The CDR3: CASSLWTLERTGELFF. The CDR3 nucleotides read TGTGCCAGCAGTTTATGGACTTTGGAACGTACCGGGGAGCTGTTTTTT.

This clonotype has just a few counts. The rearrangement uses TRBV7-2 and TRBJ1-6; D call uncertain. Germline assignment: CDR1 SGHTA and CDR2 FQGNSA. The CDR3 has 14 residues. With 2 bases removed from V and 8 bases from J, the gap between germline ends came to 10 bases. For the CDR3, the DNA is TGTGCCAGCAGCTTAAGGTTTAAGGATTCACCCCTCCACTTT. It encodes CASSLRFKDSPLHF.

The chain recombines TRBV12-3 or TRBV12-4 with TRBJ1-1; 10 nucleotides agree with TRBD1. This CDR3 has 16 residues. The J segment lost 3 bases and the V segment lost 6 bases, leaving 10 bases of the junction unmatched. CDR3 sequence (DNA): TGTGCCAGCAGGGAGGACAGGGGGTTCGCGGACACTGAAGCTTTCTTT. This encodes CASREDRGFADTEAFF.

This clonotype has more than one count but fewer than ten. V usage is TRBV5-6 and J usage is TRBJ1-2; the match to TRBD1 covers 10 bases. Losses at the gene ends were 4 bases for V and 9 bases for J; bases not matched to a gene: 6. CDR3 length: 13 residues. Per the germline V gene, CDR1 is SGHDT and CDR2 is YYEEEE. CDR3 coding DNA: TGTGCCAGCAGCCTGGACAGGGGGAGTAGCTACACCTTC. Translation gives CASSLDRGSSYTF.

V gene TRBV11-1 combines with J gene TRBJ1-1; 10 bases agree with TRBD1. This CDR3 comprises 15 residues. Trimming took 5 bases from V and 6 from J; bases not matched to a gene: 9. The germline CDR1 and CDR2 sequences are SGHAT and FQDESV (reference sequence). The DNA for the CDR3 is TGTGCCAGCAGCCCATGGGACAGGGGAAGGGCTGAAGCTTTCTTT. This encodes CASSPWDRGRAEAFF.

The CDR3 loop reads CSARAEGNRNEQFF. The CDR3 DNA follows: TGCAGTGCTAGAGCTGAAGGGAACCGCAATGAGCAGTTCTTC. V and J are TRBV20-1 and TRBJ2-1; D remains unclear. Trimming shortened V by 1 base and J by 6 bases, and 13 bases separated the two germline ends. The CDR3 is 14 amino acids. From germline, CDR1 is DFQATT and CDR2 SNEGSKA (reference sequence).

In its sample, this clonotype was seen once. Mismatch with germline at one junction end may stem from a read error. The chain recombines TRBV7-2 with TRBJ1-1; D ambiguous. The germline V gene has CDR1 SGHTA and CDR2 FQGNSA. The CDR3 has 13 residues. CDR3 protein: CASSSARRSEASF. CDR3 nucleotide sequence: TGTGCCAGCAGCTCGGCCAGGAGATCTGAAGCTTCCTTT.

In this sample, this clonotype turned up many times. This sequence joins TRBV29-1 and TRBJ2-1; D is uncertain. The CDR3 has 12 residues. V lost 4 bases and J 3 bases, leaving 7 bases between the germline ends. In germline, CDR1 is SQVTM, CDR2 ANQGSEA. DNA for the CDR3: TGCAGCGTTGGGCAGGTCTACAATGAGCAGTTCTTC. As protein: CSVGQVYNEQFF.

Concerning this clonotype: Germline is not matched at one junction end, which may reflect a read error. The V call is TRBV20-1, the J call TRBJ2-2; perhaps TRBD2 as D (5 bases). The V gene's germline CDR1 is DFQATT and CDR2 SNEGSKA (reference sequence). The CDR3 has 11 residues. The CDR3 nucleotides read TGCAGTACTAGAGAAACCGGGGAGCTGTTTTTT. This translates into CSTRETGELFF.

Only a few counts were recorded for this clonotype. The chain combines TRBV9 with TRBJ2-5, with 10 positions matching TRBD1. The germline V gene encodes CDR1 SGDLS and CDR2 YYNGEE. V was clipped by 0 bases and J by 6 bases; unmatched bases: 5. The CDR3 spans 15 residues. The CDR3 bases are TGTGCCAGCAGCGTAGCTGGGACAGGGGTACAGACCCAGTACTTC. This gives the protein CASSVAGTGVQTQYF.